The 15 T cell receptor beta chains listed next were all sequenced from one sample in a study of T cell changes during pregnancy in multiple sclerosis. The protocol was immunoSEQ multiplex PCR, while the TCRdb copy is restricted to in-frame clones and leaves out a portion. The sample yields about 43,000 clones, approximately 87% seen once. This sample comprised peripheral blood, obtained in the second trimester of pregnancy. The origin of the receptors is a female donor in good health, enrolled as a control in a pregnancy study.

This rearrangement joins TRBV29-1 to TRBJ1-2; TRBD1 matches 8 bases. Per germline, CDR1 SQVTM and CDR2 ANQGSEA. V shed 1 base, J shed 2 bases, and the junction held 3 bases outside the gene matches. The CDR3 is made up of 14 amino acids. The CDR3 region has the DNA TGCAGCGTTGAAGGGGACAGGACCAACTATGGCTACACCTTC. Translating gives CSVEGDRTNYGYTF.

The V call is TRBV6-1, the J call TRBJ2-7; TRBD2 matches at 7 bases. V trimming: 2 bases; J trimming: 3 bases; junction bases outside the gene matches: 7. Germline CDR1 and CDR2: MNHNS and SASEGT. There are 15 residues in the CDR3. CDR3 nucleotide sequence: TGTGCCAGCAGTGAAAGGAGGGCGGGAGACTACGAGCAGTACTTC. Amino acid sequence: CASSERRAGDYEQYF.

The chain combines TRBV5-5 with TRBJ1-2; TRBD1 matches 9 bases. Germline V lookup: CDR1 SGHKS, CDR2 YYEKEE (reference sequence). The CDR3 is made up of 13 amino acids. With 4 bases clipped from V and 12 bases from J, the junction kept 10 bases outside the gene matches. Here the CDR3 reads CASSPGQGRRDTF. CDR3 coding DNA: TGTGCCAGCAGCCCGGGACAGGGAAGACGGGACACCTTC. The full variable domain, with the rest looked up from reference TRBV5-5 and TRBJ1-2, is DAGVTQSPTHLIKTRGQQVTLRCSPISGHKSVSWYQQVLGQGPQFIFQYYEKEERGRGNFPDRFSARQFPNYSSELNVNALLLGDSALYLCASSPGQGRRDTFGSGTRLTVV.

V usage is TRBV2 and J usage is TRBJ1-5, with D unresolved. CDR3 length equals 15 residues. Trimming cost V 0 bases and J 4 bases, with 10 bases left between them. Germline CDR1 is SNHLY and CDR2 is FYNNEI. The CDR3 protein is CASSEAAQLNQPQHF. CDR3 in DNA: TGTGCCAGCAGTGAAGCTGCTCAGTTGAATCAGCCCCAGCATTTT.

The genes are TRBV6-6 and TRBJ1-1, with 9 bases lining up with TRBD1. The CDR3 has 13 amino acids. Germline CDR1 MNHNY, CDR2 SVGAGI (reference sequence). The V gene end was trimmed by 10 bases and the J gene end by 8 bases; junction bases not matched to a gene: 11. The CDR3, as DNA: TGTGCCACGGTCCAGACAGGGGGAACGGAAGCTTTCTTT. Amino acids: CATVQTGGTEAFF.

The gene calls are TRBV9 and TRBJ1-1; tentative D call: TRBD1 (5 bases). There are 17 residues in the CDR3. With 0 bases removed from V and 1 base from J, the gap between germline ends came to 16 bases. Per germline, CDR1 SGDLS and CDR2 YYNGEE. The CDR3 loop reads CASSVGSPTARNTEAFF. The CDR3 coding sequence is TGTGCCAGCAGCGTAGGATCTCCGACAGCCCGGAACACTGAAGCTTTCTTT.

This chain uses TRBV7-8 with TRBJ2-5; D unresolved. Between the trimmed V and J ends, which lost 0 bases and 4 bases, there was a span of 9 bases. This CDR3 region has 14 residues. Germline CDR1 reads SGHVS; CDR2 reads FQNEAQ. CDR3 sequence: CASSLARRSETQYF. As DNA, the CDR3 is TGTGCCAGCAGCTTAGCGCGGCGTTCAGAGACCCAGTACTTC.

The V gene is TRBV2, the J gene TRBJ2-7, with a weak D call TRBD1 (5 bases). The V gene lost 1 base and the J gene lost 3 bases, with 13 bases spanning the gap. This CDR3 has 15 residues. Germline CDR1 SNHLY, CDR2 FYNNEI. The CDR3: CASSEVTGNLYEQYF. The DNA of the CDR3 is TGTGCCAGCAGTGAAGTTACAGGCAACCTCTACGAGCAGTACTTC.

The rearrangement joins TRBV5-1 to TRBJ2-7; 11 bases fit TRBD2. V was pared by 4 bases and J by 6 bases, with 9 bases of the junction left unmatched. CDR1 and CDR2 (germline): SGHRS, YFSETQ. This CDR3 comprises 15 residues. This CDR3 reads CASSRPGTSGFEQYF. Here the CDR3 DNA reads TGCGCCAGCAGCCGCCCCGGGACTAGCGGTTTCGAGCAGTACTTC.

This clone is a singleton in its sample. This chain links TRBV7-9 with TRBJ2-1; unclear D gene. This CDR3 region has 13 residues. Germline V lookup: CDR1 SEHNR, CDR2 FQNEAQ (reference sequence). The V gene lost 4 bases and the J gene lost 6 bases, with 10 bases spanning the gap. CDR3 sequence: CASSYQARNEQFF. CDR3 nucleotides: TGTGCCAGCAGCTACCAAGCCCGCAATGAGCAGTTCTTC.

V usage is TRBV5-1 and J usage is TRBJ2-3; D perhaps matches TRBD2 (5 bases). In germline, CDR1 is SGHRS, CDR2 YFSETQ. CDR3 size: 15 residues. V was pared by 0 bases and J by 6 bases, with 14 bases between. The CDR3 DNA sequence: TGCGCCAGCAGCTTGGGTACTAGTACGATTGATACGCAGTATTTT. Translated, it gives CASSLGTSTIDTQYF.

V gene TRBV13 combines with J gene TRBJ2-1; 9 nucleotides align to TRBD1. The CDR3 totals 15 residues. Trimming removed 5 bases from V and 4 bases from J; junction bases left unmatched: 6. CDR1 is PRHDT and CDR2 is FYEKMQ in the germline V gene (reference sequence). CDR3 loop: CASSPRQGEYNEQFF. The CDR3 region has the DNA TGTGCCAGCAGCCCCCGACAGGGGGAGTACAATGAGCAGTTCTTC.

The chain employs TRBV4-1 and TRBJ2-5; a possible D gene is TRBD1 (5 bases). Trimming took off 2 bases at V and 9 bases at J, with 16 bases between the two ends. Germline assignment: CDR1 MGHRA and CDR2 YSYEKL. The CDR3 is 14 residues long. This CDR3 is CASSQLNGPRAQYF. In DNA, the CDR3 is TGCGCCAGCAGCCAACTAAACGGTCCCAGGGCCCAGTACTTC.

CDR3 sequence reads: CASSLDLGLLYEQYF. Written as DNA, the CDR3 is TGTGCCAGCAGCTTAGATTTGGGACTTCTCTACGAGCAGTACTTC. The chain employs TRBV7-9 and TRBJ2-7; tentative D call: TRBD2 (6 bases). Germline CDR1 SEHNR, CDR2 FQNEAQ (reference sequence). Trimming shortened V by 1 base and J by 3 bases, and 13 bases separated the two germline ends. This CDR3 spans 15 amino acids.

The chain combines TRBV27 with TRBJ1-6; 8 bases fit TRBD1. CDR1 and CDR2 (germline): MNHEY, SMNVEV (reference sequence). Trimming cost V 6 bases and J 0 bases; bases outside gene matches: 10. CDR3 length: 18 residues. The DNA of the CDR3 is TGTGCCAGCAGCATATACAGGGGGTCCCTCTCCTATAATTCACCCCTCCACTTT. Translating gives CASSIYRGSLSYNSPLHF.